The 30 T cell receptor beta chains below all came from one sample that was sequenced in a study of cytomegalovirus exposure and HLA in healthy donors. A multiplex PCR was run with 60 Vbeta primers and 13 Jbeta primers. Assay used: immunoSEQ multiplex PCR; TCRdb lists only in-frame clones, some missing. In the table there are 150,000 to 200,000 clones, roughly four fifths of which are singletons. Sequencing used PBMCs. The receptors derive from a female donor in good health and CMV-seronegative.

The V and J genes are TRBV15 and TRBJ1-4, with TRBD1 identical over 10 bases. This CDR3 spans 16 amino acids. The germline V gene encodes CDR1 LNHNV and CDR2 YYDKDF (reference sequence). J gave up 3 bases and V 5 bases, and 6 bases lay outside the gene matches. The CDR3 DNA reads TGTGCCACCAGCGGGGTGGACAGGGGGTCTAATGAAAAACTGTTTTTT. Translating it yields CATSGVDRGSNEKLFF.

The genes are TRBV27 and TRBJ2-3; weak D call: TRBD2 (6 bases). The length of the CDR3 is 15 residues. The germline V gene has CDR1 MNHEY and CDR2 SMNVEV (reference sequence). The V gene lost 8 bases and the J gene lost 2 bases, with 17 bases spanning the gap. The DNA for the CDR3 is TGTGCCAGCCGGGACTCAACTCGAGTCACAGATACGCAGTATTTT. This sequence encodes CASRDSTRVTDTQYF.

This chain links TRBV6-1 with TRBJ1-6; D gene unclear. This CDR3 spans 16 amino acids. Germline V CDR1 and CDR2: MNHNS, SASEGT. V lost 2 bases to trimming and J lost 5 bases, with 13 bases between them. The CDR3 DNA reads as TGTGCCAGCAGTGAAAGAACAACAGCCAATAATTCACCCCTCCACTTT. Translated, it gives CASSERTTANNSPLHF.

The chain links TRBV9 to TRBJ2-1; D is unclear. CDR1 and CDR2 (germline): SGDLS, YYNGEE. The CDR3 runs 13 residues. Trimming took off 0 bases at V and 5 bases at J, with 6 bases between the two ends. This chain's CDR3 is CASSVGGNNEQFF. In nucleotides, the CDR3 is TGTGCCAGCAGCGTAGGCGGAAACAATGAGCAGTTCTTC.

This chain joins TRBV6-6 and TRBJ2-3; TRBD2 aligns across 7 bases. CDR1 and CDR2 from the germline V gene are MNHNY and SVGAGI (reference sequence). The V and J ends lost 0 bases and 2 bases, in that order; junction bases with no gene match: 5. The CDR3 covers 16 residues. The CDR3 spells CASSYSGLTITDTQYF. DNA for the CDR3: TGTGCCAGCAGTTACTCGGGACTAACAATCACAGATACGCAGTATTTT.

The chain has TRBV6-5 and TRBJ1-2; the D gene is possibly TRBD1 (6 bases). This CDR3 is 15 amino acids long. Germline V gene lookup returns CDR1 MNHEY and CDR2 SVGAGI. V was trimmed by 3 bases and J by 1 base, leaving 12 bases between them. The CDR3 bases are TGTGCCAGCAGTTATGGGGGGGGCCTTAACTATGGCTACACCTTC. Its translation: CASSYGGGLNYGYTF.

The gene calls are TRBV29-1 and TRBJ1-1, with 10 bases lining up with TRBD1. Trimming removed 4 bases from V and 10 bases from J; junction bases left unmatched: 9. The CDR3 has 13 amino acids. Germline CDR1 SQVTM, CDR2 ANQGSEA. The CDR3 DNA follows: TGCAGCGTTGTGGCGACAGGGGGCTATCGAGCTTTCTTT. Translation: CSVVATGGYRAFF.

V is TRBV5-1 and J is TRBJ2-7; 11 bases match TRBD2. The CDR3 totals 14 residues. Trimming removed 3 bases from V and 4 bases from J; junction bases left unmatched: 3. CDR1 SGHRS and CDR2 YFSETQ come from the germline V gene. The CDR3 protein is CASSWGTSGYEQYF. CDR3 nucleotide sequence: TGCGCCAGCAGCTGGGGGACTAGCGGTTACGAGCAGTACTTC.

The CDR3: CASSPAVDQPQHF. CDR3 bases: TGTGCCAGCAGCCCCGCGGTAGATCAGCCCCAGCATTTT. This chain links TRBV6-5 with TRBJ1-5; no definite D call. Trimming left V 6 bases short and J 5 bases short, with 11 bases between. The germline CDR1 and CDR2 sequences are MNHEY and SVGAGI. CDR3 length: 13 amino acids.

The gene calls are TRBV7-9 and TRBJ1-2; TRBD1 might be the D (6 bases). V shed 3 bases and J shed 8 bases, with 13 bases lying between them. Germline CDR1 and CDR2: SEHNR and FQNEAQ (reference sequence). The CDR3 extends over 13 amino acids. The CDR3 here is CASSFGTPGGYTF. In nucleotides, the CDR3 is TGTGCCAGCAGCTTCGGGACACCCGGGGGCTACACCTTC.

In nucleotides, the CDR3 is TGTGCCATCAGTGGATCACTAGCGGCCCAAGAGACCCAGTACTTC. Translating gives CAISGSLAAQETQYF. The chain couples TRBV10-3 to TRBJ2-5, with 8 nucleotides matching TRBD2. From germline, CDR1 is ENHRY and CDR2 SYGVKD. The CDR3 sequence is 15 residues long. V lost 4 bases, J lost 1 base, and 5 bases stayed unmatched.

The chain carries TRBV12-5 and TRBJ2-3, with 9 bases fitting TRBD1. Germline CDR1 is LGHNT and CDR2 is FRNRAP. CDR3 length: 12 amino acids. J gave up 15 bases and V 6 bases, and 10 bases lay outside the gene matches. The CDR3 is CASGLGQGREYF. The DNA for the CDR3 is TGTGCTAGTGGCCTCGGACAGGGGAGGGAATATTTT. Full variable domain (outside the CDR3, taken from reference TRBV12-5 and TRBJ2-3): DARVTQTPRHKVTEMGQEVTMRCQPILGHNTVFWYRQTMMQGLELLAYFRNRAPLDDSGMPKDRFSAEMPDATLATLKIQPSEPRDSAVYFCASGLGQGREYFGPGTRLTVL.

CDR3 nucleotides: TGTGCCAGCAGTGAAGTGAGTTCTGGAAACACCATATATTTT. This encodes CASSEVSSGNTIYF. This chain joins TRBV6-1 and TRBJ1-3; no firm D call. CDR3 length equals 14 residues. From germline, CDR1 is MNHNS and CDR2 SASEGT. V was shortened by 1 base and J by 1 base, with 5 bases between the two germline ends.

DNA of the CDR3: TGTGCCAGCAGCAAAACCCGGGACACCATCTACGAGCAGTACTTC. Encoded protein: CASSKTRDTIYEQYF. The chain employs TRBV11-2 and TRBJ2-7, with D perhaps TRBD1 (6 bases). The CDR3 length is 15 residues. V was cut by 5 bases and J by 3 bases, with 17 bases left in between. Germline CDR1 is SGHAT and CDR2 is FQNNGV.

This rearrangement joins TRBV28 to TRBJ1-1; D not resolved. This CDR3 contains 15 residues. The germline V gene has CDR1 MDHEN and CDR2 SYDVKM. V was cut by 7 bases and J by 1 base, with 16 bases left in between. The CDR3 nucleotides read TGTGCCAGCACCTTAAGCTGGGGAGGGAACACTGAAGCTTTCTTT. Translation gives CASTLSWGGNTEAFF.

CDR3 coding DNA: TGTGCCAGCAGTGGGACAGGCGGATTGAACACTGAAGCTTTCTTT. Translating gives CASSGTGGLNTEAFF. V is TRBV2 and J is TRBJ1-1; 7 bases are a match to TRBD1. The CDR3 runs 15 residues. Germline assignment: CDR1 SNHLY and CDR2 FYNNEI. V lost 4 bases and J lost 0; bases outside the gene matches: 5.

The chain uses TRBV6-4 and TRBJ2-5; 7 bases map to TRBD2. The germline CDR1 and CDR2 sequences are MRHNA and SNTAGT. The length of the CDR3 is 15 residues. The V gene end was trimmed by 2 bases and the J gene end by 1 base; junction bases not matched to a gene: 4. As DNA, the CDR3 is TGTGCCAGCAGTGACACAGCGGGACCCCAAGAGACCCAGTACTTC. It codes for CASSDTAGPQETQYF.

The chain joins TRBV6-1 to TRBJ2-7, with TRBD1 identical over 7 bases. This CDR3 spans 15 amino acids. V lost 8 bases and J lost 6; bases outside the gene matches: 16. Germline V gene lookup returns CDR1 MNHNS and CDR2 SASEGT. CDR3 sequence reads: CASPYSTGLMGEQYF. CDR3 sequence (DNA): TGTGCCAGCCCTTATTCGACAGGGTTGATGGGCGAGCAGTACTTC.

This sequence joins TRBV28 and TRBJ1-2; D is undetermined. Between the trimmed V and J ends, which lost 8 bases and 6 bases, there was a span of 13 bases. The CDR3 consists of 12 residues. The germline V gene has CDR1 MDHEN and CDR2 SYDVKM. CDR3 residues: CASREVVNGYTF. The CDR3 DNA follows: TGTGCCAGCCGAGAGGTGGTGAATGGCTACACCTTC.

This chain links TRBV27 with TRBJ2-3; tentatively, D is TRBD1 (6 bases). The CDR3 runs to 16 residues. Germline-derived CDR1 and CDR2 are MNHEY and SMNVEV (reference sequence). Trimming removed 2 bases at V and 0 bases at J, with 12 bases between. In DNA, the CDR3 is TGTGCCAGCAGTTTAATCAGGGGACAAAGCACAGATACGCAGTATTTT. Encoded protein: CASSLIRGQSTDTQYF.

CDR3 region: CASSLGGTGTDTQYF. CDR3 bases: TGCGCCAGCAGCTTGGGTGGGACAGGTACAGATACGCAGTATTTT. This chain links TRBV5-1 with TRBJ2-3, with 8 nucleotides matching TRBD1. V was clipped by 0 bases and J by 3 bases; unmatched bases: 3. Per germline, CDR1 SGHRS and CDR2 YFSETQ. The CDR3 totals 15 residues.

This clone was recorded a few times. The chain links TRBV4-1 to TRBJ2-1, with 7 nucleotides matching TRBD2. The CDR3 sequence is 18 residues long. In germline, CDR1 is MGHRA, CDR2 YSYEKL. V trimming: 3 bases; J trimming: 2 bases; junction bases outside the gene matches: 13. This CDR3 is CASSQHAGGGLTYNEQFF. The CDR3, as DNA: TGCGCCAGCAGCCAGCACGCTGGGGGGGGACTAACCTACAATGAGCAGTTCTTC.

The chain combines TRBV10-3 with TRBJ2-7, with TRBD1 identical over 9 bases. The CDR3 has 14 amino acids. J lost 2 bases, V lost 2 bases, and 1 base had no gene match. CDR1 is ENHRY and CDR2 is SYGVKD in the germline V gene. DNA of the CDR3: TGTGCCATCAGTGAGGGGACAGGGCCCTACGAGCAGTACTTC. Its protein is CAISEGTGPYEQYF.

The genes are TRBV7-9 and TRBJ1-2, with unresolved D. Germline V gene sequence: CDR1 SEHNR, CDR2 FQNEAQ (reference sequence). Trimming pared 5 bases from V and 5 bases from J, leaving 9 bases between. The CDR3 length is 12 residues. The CDR3 region has the DNA TGTGCCAGCAGCCCCCGACAATATGGCTACACCTTC. This codes for CASSPRQYGYTF.

The V call is TRBV28, the J call TRBJ2-1; D gene unclear. V was cut by 5 bases and J by 4 bases, with 3 bases left in between. CDR1 and CDR2 (germline): MDHEN, SYDVKM. The CDR3 has 11 amino acids. The CDR3 loop reads CASSRYNEQFF. The CDR3 DNA sequence: TGTGCCAGCAGTCGGTACAATGAGCAGTTCTTC.

With regard to this clone: This same CDR3 is encoded by further DNA sequences in the sample. The gene calls are TRBV28 and TRBJ2-2; TRBD2 might be the D (5 bases). The V and J ends lost 5 bases and 8 bases respectively, with 12 bases between them. Germline CDR1 MDHEN, CDR2 SYDVKM. The CDR3 totals 13 residues. CDR3 protein: CASSLRGGGELFF. The CDR3 DNA is TGTGCCAGCAGTCTACGGGGTGGTGGGGAGCTGTTTTTT. The full variable domain, with the rest looked up from reference TRBV28 and TRBJ2-2, is DVKVTQSSRYLVKRTGEKVFLECVQDMDHENMFWYRQDPGLGLRLIYFSYDVKMKEKGDIPEGYSVSREKKERFSLILESASTNQTSMYLCASSLRGGGELFFGEGSRLTVL.

The chain is built from TRBV7-2 and TRBJ1-1; 8 nucleotides line up with TRBD1. CDR3 length: 14 residues. Trimming removed 3 bases from V and 4 bases from J; junction bases left unmatched: 4. CDR1 is SGHTA, CDR2 FQGNSA, per germline. In nucleotides, the CDR3 is TGTGCCAGCAGCTTCCGGACAGGGAGCACTGAAGCTTTCTTT. The encoded protein is CASSFRTGSTEAFF.

The chain couples TRBV12-5 to TRBJ2-2; 14 bases align to TRBD2. Germline CDR1 LGHNT, CDR2 FRNRAP. The CDR3 covers 16 residues. Trimming at V came to 5 bases and at J to 6 bases, leaving 5 bases not matched to a gene. CDR3 DNA: TGTGCTAGTGGTCTCGGACTAGCGGGGGGACCCGGGGAGCTGTTTTTT. This translates into CASGLGLAGGPGELFF.

J is TRBJ1-2 and V is TRBV6-4; TRBD1 is a possible D gene (6 bases). The germline V gene encodes CDR1 MRHNA and CDR2 SNTAGT. This CDR3 has 17 residues. The ends were cut back, 0 bases at V and 4 bases at J, with 18 bases in the middle. As DNA, the CDR3 is TGTGCCAGCAGTGACTCGGGCAGGGGCGACCCCCTCTATGGCTACACCTTC. It specifies CASSDSGRGDPLYGYTF.

The chain joins TRBV6-1 to TRBJ2-7, with 10 bases lining up with TRBD1. Germline assignment: CDR1 MNHNS and CDR2 SASEGT. The V segment lost 6 bases and the J segment 2 bases; nucleotides outside the gene matches: 4. The CDR3 has 14 amino acids. CDR3 sequence: CASRAGTGAYEQYF. The CDR3 region has the DNA TGTGCCAGCAGGGCCGGGACAGGGGCCTACGAGCAGTACTTC.